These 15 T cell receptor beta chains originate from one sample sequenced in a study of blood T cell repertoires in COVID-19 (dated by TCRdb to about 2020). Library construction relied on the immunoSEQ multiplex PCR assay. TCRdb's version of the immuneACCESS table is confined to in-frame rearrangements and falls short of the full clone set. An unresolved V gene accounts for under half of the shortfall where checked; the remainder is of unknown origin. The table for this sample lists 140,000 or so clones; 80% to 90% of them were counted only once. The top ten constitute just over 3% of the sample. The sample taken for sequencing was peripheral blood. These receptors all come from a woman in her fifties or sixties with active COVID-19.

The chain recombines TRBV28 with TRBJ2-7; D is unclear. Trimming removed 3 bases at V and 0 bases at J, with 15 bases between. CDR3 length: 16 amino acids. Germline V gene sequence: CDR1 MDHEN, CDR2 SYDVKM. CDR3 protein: CASSFRLDALSYEQYF. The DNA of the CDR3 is TGTGCCAGCAGTTTCAGACTCGACGCGCTCTCCTACGAGCAGTACTTC. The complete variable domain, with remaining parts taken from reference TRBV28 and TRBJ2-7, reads DVKVTQSSRYLVKRTGEKVFLECVQDMDHENMFWYRQDPGLGLRLIYFSYDVKMKEKGDIPEGYSVSREKKERFSLILESASTNQTSMYLCASSFRLDALSYEQYFGPGTRLTVT.

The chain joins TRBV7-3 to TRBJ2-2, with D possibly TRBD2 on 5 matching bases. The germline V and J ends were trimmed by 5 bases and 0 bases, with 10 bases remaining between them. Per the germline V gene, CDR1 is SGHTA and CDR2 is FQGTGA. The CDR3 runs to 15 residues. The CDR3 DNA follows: TGTGCCAGCAGCCCCCAGAGGGCGAACACCGGGGAGCTGTTTTTT. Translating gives CASSPQRANTGELFF.

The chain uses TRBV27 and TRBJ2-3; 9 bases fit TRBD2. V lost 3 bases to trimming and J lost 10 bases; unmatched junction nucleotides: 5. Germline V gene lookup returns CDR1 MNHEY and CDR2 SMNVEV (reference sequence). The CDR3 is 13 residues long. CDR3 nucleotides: TGTGCCAGCAGTTTGAGCGGGAGGTTTCCGCAGTATTTT. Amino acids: CASSLSGRFPQYF.

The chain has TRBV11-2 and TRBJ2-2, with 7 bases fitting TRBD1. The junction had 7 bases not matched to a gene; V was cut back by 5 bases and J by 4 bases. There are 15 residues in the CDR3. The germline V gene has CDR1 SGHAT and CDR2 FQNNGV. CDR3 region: CASSQTGIGTGELFF. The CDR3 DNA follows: TGTGCCAGCAGCCAGACAGGGATCGGCACCGGGGAGCTGTTTTTT.

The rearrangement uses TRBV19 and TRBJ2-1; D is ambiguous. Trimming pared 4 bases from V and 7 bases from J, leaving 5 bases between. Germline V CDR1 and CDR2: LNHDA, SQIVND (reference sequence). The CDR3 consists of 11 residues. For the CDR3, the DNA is TGTGCCAGTAGTACGAGGAATGAGCAGTTCTTC. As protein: CASSTRNEQFF.

The CDR3 DNA follows: TGTGCCAGCAGCCAAGATGGAGGCCAGGGCACAGATACGCAGTATTTT. This codes for CASSQDGGQGTDTQYF. The rearrangement uses TRBV4-2 and TRBJ2-3, with TRBD2 as a possible D gene (5 bases). The germline CDR1 and CDR2 sequences are LGHNA and YNFKEQ. This CDR3 is 16 amino acids long. The V end was cut by 0 bases, the J end by 1 base, with 11 bases between.

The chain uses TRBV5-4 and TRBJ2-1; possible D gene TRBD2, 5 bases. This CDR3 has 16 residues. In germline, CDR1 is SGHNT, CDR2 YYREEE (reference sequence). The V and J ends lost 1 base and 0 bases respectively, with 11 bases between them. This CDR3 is CASSLMRVHSYNEQFF. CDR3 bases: TGTGCCAGCAGCTTGATGCGGGTCCACTCCTACAATGAGCAGTTCTTC.

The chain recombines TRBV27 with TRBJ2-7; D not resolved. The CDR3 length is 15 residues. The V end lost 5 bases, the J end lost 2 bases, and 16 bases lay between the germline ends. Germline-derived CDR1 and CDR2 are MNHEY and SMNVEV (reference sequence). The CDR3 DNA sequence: TGTGCCAGCAGTCCCACCTTAACAGCTACCTACGAGCAGTACTTC. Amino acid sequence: CASSPTLTATYEQYF.

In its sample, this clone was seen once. The CDR3 DNA sequence: TGTGCCAGCAGCTTGCAGGGTGCGTCCTACAATGAGCAGTTCTTC. Encoded protein: CASSLQGASYNEQFF. The chain couples TRBV7-2 to TRBJ2-1, with a weak D call TRBD1 (5 bases). The V and J ends lost 3 bases and 1 base respectively, with 10 bases between them. Per germline, CDR1 SGHTA and CDR2 FQGNSA. This CDR3 comprises 15 residues.

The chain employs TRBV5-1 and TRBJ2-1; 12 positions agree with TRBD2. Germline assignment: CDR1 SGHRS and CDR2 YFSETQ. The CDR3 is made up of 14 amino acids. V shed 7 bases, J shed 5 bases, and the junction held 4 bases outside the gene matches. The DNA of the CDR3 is TGCGCCAGCCACCGACTAGCGGGAGACAATGAGCAGTTCTTC. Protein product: CASHRLAGDNEQFF. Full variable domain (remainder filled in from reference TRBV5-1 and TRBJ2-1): KAGVTQTPRYLIKTRGQQVTLSCSPISGHRSVSWYQQTPGQGLQFLFEYFSETQRNKGNFPGRFSGRQFSNSRSEMNVSTLELGDSALYLCASHRLAGDNEQFFGPGTRLTVL.

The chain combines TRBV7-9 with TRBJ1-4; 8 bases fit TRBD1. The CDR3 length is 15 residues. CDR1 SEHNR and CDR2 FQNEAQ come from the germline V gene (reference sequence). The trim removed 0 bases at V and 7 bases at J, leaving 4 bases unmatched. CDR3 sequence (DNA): TGTGCCAGCAGCTTAGCGGACAGGGAAGGTGAAAAACTGTTTTTT. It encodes CASSLADREGEKLFF.

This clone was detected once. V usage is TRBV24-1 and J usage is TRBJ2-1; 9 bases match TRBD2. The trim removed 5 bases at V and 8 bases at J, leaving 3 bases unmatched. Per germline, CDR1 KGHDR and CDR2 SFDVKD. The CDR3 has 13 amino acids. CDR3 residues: CATSGLADDEQFF. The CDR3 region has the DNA TGTGCCACCAGTGGACTAGCGGACGATGAGCAGTTCTTC.

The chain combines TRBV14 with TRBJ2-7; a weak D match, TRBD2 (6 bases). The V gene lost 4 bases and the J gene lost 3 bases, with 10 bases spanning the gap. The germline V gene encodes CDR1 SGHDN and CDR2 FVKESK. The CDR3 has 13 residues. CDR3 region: CASSRGVFYEQYF. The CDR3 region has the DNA TGTGCCAGCAGCCGCGGGGTTTTCTACGAGCAGTACTTC.

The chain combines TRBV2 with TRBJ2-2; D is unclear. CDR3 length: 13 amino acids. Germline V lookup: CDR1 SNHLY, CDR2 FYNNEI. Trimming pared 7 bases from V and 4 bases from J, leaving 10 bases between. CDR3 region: CASNLIGTGELFF. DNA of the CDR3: TGTGCCAGCAACCTAATTGGCACCGGGGAGCTGTTTTTT. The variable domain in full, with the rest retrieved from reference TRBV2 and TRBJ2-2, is EPEVTQTPSHQVTQMGQEVILRCVPISNHLYFYWYRQILGQKVEFLVSFYNNEISEKSEIFDDQFSVERPDGSNFTLKIRSTKLEDSAMYFCASNLIGTGELFFGEGSRLTVL.

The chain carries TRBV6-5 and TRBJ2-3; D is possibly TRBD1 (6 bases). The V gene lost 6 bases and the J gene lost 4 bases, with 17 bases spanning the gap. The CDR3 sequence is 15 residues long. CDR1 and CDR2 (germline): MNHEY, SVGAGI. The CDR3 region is CASSLQGRDADTQYF. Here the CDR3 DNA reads TGTGCCAGCAGCCTACAGGGAAGGGACGCAGATACGCAGTATTTT.